The T cell receptor beta chain described here comes from a study of blood T cell repertoires in COVID-19. On the study more broadly: Sites across the United States, Italy and Spain contributed samples from acute and convalescent COVID-19.

The V segment lost 10 bases and the J segment 6 bases; nucleotides outside the gene matches: 11. The CDR3 contains 15 residues. CDR1 and CDR2 from the germline V gene are ENHRY and SYGVKD. Original methodology: Amplifying reference gene primers gave estimates of nucleated cell counts. Clones were read by immunoSEQ multiplex PCR, and TCRdb kept only the in-frame ones, dropping some. The D gene and trimming were derived from the DNA, and the V and J assignments and clone size from that table. The sample yields about 230,000 clones, about 86% seen once. The source of this sequence is a man older than 75 with acute or convalescent COVID-19. The gene calls are TRBV10-3 and TRBJ2-1; 11 bases match TRBD2. Specimen: peripheral blood. CDR3 sequence reads: CATRGALAGANEQFF. The DNA for the CDR3 is TGTGCCACCCGGGGGGCACTAGCGGGAGCCAATGAGCAGTTCTTC.